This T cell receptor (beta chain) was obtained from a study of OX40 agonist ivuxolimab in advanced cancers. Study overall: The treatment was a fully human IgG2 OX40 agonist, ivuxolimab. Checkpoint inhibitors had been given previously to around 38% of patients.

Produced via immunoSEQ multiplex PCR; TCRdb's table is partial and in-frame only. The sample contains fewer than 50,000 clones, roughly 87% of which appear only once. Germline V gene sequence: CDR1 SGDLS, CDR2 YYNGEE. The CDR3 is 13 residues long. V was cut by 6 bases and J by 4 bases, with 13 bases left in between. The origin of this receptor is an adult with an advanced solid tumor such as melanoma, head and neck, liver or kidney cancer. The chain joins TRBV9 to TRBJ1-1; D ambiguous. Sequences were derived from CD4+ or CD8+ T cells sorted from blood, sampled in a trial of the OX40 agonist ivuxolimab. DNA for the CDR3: TGTGCCAGCACCCCTCCGGCGGGCACTGAAGCTTTCTTT. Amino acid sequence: CASTPPAGTEAFF.